This TCR beta chain was sequenced during a study of cytomegalovirus exposure and HLA in healthy donors. The PCR made use of 60 Vbeta and 13 Jbeta primers. Original processing methods: About 83 million unique TCR beta chains, roughly 10 million shared, were counted in a later analysis. Measured with immunoSEQ multiplex PCR; TCRdb has only the in-frame clones, and not every one. V and J calls and clone size are those listed in that table; D and trimming were worked out from the DNA. The data show approximately 150,000 clones, around 78% seen once. Sequences were obtained from PBMCs. The sequence came from a young woman in good health and CMV-seropositive.

CDR3 in DNA: TGTGCCAGCAGACCCGGGACAGACTTTTCACCCCTCCACTTT. Translating gives CASRPGTDFSPLHF. The chain uses TRBV6-5 and TRBJ1-6; 7 bases line up with TRBD1. In germline, CDR1 is MNHEY, CDR2 SVGAGI. V lost 6 bases to trimming and J lost 9 bases; unmatched junction nucleotides: 8. The CDR3 runs 14 residues.